This section outlines one T cell receptor beta chain sequence together with its context. This sample stems from a study of shared T cell receptors in the human thymus. Only in-frame clones appear in the TCRdb table, and some are missing; sequencing was by immunoSEQ multiplex PCR. The sample includes approximately 760,000 clones, approximately 85% seen only once; the top ten take about 0.011%. This CDR3 has 15 residues. Germline CDR1 and CDR2: SGHNT and YYREEE (reference sequence). Trimming removed 4 bases from V and 7 bases from J, with 17 bases in between. The same sample was also used in a study of human thymus T cells.

The specimen was thymocytes. This rearrangement joins TRBV5-4 to TRBJ1-4, with D perhaps matching TRBD1 (5 bases). This clonotype was obtained from a girl less than two years old with a congenital heart defect. In DNA form, the CDR3 reads TGTGCCAGCAGCCGAAAGGGGCGGTTGGGTGAAAAACTGTTTTTT. Protein: CASSRKGRLGEKLFF.